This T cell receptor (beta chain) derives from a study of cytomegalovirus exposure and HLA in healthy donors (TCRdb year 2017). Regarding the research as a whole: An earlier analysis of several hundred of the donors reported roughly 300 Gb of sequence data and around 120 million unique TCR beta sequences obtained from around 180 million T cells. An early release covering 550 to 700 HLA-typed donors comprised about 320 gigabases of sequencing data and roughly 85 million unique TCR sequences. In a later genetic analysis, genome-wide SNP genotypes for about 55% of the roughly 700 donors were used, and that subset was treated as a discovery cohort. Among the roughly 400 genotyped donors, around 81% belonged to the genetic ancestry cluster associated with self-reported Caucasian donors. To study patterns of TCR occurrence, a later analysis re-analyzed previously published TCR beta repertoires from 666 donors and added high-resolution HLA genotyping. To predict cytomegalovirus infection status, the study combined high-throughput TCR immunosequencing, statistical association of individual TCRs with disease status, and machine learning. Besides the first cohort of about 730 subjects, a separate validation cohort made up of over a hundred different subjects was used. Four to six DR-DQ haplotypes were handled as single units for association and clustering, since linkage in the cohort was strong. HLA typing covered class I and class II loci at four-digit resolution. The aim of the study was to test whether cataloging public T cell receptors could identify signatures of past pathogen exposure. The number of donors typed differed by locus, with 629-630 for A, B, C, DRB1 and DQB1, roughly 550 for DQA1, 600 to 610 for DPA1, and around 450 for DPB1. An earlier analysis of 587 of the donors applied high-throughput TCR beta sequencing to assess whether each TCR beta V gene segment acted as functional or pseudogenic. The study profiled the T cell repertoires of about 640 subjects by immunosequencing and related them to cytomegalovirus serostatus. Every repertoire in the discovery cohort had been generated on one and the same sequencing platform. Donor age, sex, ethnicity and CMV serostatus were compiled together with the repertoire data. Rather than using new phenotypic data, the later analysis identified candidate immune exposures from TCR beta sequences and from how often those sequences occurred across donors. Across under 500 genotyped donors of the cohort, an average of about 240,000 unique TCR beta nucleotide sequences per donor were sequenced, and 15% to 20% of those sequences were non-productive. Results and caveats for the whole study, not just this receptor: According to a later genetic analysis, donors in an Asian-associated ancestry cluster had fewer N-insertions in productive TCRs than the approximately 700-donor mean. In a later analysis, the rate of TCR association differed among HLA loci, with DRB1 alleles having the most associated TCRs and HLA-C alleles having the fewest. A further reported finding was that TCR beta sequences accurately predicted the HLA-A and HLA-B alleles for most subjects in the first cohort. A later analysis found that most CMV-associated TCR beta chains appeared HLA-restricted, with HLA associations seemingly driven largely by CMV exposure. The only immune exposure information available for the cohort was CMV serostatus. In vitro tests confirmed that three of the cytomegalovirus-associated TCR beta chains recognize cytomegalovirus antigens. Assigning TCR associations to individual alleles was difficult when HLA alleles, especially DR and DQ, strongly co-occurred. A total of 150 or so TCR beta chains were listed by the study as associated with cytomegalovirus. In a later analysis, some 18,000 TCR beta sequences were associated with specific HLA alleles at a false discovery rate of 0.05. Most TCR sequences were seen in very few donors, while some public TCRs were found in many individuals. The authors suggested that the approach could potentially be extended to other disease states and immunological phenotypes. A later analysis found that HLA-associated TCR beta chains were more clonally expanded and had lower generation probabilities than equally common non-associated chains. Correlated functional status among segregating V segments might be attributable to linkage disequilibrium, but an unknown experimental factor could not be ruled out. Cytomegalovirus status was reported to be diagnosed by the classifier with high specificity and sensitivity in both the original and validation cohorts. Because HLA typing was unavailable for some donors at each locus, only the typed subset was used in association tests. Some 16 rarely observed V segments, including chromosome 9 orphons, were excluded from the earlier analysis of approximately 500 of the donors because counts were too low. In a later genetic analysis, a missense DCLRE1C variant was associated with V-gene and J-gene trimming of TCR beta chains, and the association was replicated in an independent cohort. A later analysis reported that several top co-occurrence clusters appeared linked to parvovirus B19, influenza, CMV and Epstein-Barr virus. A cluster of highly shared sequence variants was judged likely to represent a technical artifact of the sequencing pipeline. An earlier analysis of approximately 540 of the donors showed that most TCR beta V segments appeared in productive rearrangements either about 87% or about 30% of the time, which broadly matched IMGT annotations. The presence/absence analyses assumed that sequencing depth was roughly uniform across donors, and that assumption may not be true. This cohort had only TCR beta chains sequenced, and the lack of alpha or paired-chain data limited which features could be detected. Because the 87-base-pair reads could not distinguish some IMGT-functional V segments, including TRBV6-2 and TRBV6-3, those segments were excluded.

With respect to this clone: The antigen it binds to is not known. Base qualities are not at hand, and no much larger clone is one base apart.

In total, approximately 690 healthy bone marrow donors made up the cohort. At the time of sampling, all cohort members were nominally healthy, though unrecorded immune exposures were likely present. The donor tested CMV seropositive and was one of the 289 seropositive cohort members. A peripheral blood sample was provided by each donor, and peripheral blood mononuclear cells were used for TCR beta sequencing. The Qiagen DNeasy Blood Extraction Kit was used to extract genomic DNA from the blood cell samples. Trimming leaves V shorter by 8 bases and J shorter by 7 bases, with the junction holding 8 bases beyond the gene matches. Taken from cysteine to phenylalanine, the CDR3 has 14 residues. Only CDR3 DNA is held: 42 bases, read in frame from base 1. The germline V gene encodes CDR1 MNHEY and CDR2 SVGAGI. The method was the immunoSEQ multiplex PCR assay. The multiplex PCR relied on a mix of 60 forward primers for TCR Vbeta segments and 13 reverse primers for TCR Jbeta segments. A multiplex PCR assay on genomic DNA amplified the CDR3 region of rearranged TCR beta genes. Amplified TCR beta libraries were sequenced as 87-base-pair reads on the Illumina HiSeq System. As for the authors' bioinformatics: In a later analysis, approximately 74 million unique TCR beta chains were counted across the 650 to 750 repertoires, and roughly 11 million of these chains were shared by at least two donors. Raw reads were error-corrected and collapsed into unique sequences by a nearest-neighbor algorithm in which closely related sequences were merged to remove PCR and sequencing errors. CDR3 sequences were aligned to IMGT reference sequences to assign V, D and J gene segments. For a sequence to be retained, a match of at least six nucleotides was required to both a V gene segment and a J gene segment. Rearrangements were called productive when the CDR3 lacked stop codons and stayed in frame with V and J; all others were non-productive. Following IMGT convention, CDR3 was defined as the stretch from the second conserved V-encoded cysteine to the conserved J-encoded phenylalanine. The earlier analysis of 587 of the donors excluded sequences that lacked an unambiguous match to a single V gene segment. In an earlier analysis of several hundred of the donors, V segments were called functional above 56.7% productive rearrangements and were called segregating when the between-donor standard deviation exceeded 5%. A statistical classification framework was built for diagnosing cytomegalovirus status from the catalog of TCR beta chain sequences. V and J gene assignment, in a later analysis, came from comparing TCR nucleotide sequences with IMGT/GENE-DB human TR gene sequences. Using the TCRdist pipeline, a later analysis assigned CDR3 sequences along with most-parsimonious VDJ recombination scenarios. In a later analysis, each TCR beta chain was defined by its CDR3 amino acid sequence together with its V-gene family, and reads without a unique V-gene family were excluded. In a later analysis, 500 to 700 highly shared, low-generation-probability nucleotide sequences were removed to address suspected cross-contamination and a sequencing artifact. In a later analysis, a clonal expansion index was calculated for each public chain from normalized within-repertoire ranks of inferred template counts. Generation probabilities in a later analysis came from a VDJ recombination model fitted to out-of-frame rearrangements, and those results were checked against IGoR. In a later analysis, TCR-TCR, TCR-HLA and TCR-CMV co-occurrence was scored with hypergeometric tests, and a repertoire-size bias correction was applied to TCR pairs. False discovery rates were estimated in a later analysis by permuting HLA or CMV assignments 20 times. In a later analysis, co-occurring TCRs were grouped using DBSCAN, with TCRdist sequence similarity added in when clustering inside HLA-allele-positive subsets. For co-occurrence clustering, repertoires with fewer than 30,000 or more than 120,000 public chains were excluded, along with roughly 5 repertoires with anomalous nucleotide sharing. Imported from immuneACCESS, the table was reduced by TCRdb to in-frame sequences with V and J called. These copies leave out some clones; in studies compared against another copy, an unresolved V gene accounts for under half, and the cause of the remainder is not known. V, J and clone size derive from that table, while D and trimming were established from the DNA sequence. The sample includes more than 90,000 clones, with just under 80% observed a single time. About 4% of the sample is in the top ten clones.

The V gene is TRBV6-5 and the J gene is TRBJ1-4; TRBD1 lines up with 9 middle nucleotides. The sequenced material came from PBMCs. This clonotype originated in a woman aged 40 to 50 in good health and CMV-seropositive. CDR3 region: CASASGTGFEKLFF. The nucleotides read TGTGCCAGCGCCTCCGGGACAGGGTTTGAAAAACTGTTTTTT.